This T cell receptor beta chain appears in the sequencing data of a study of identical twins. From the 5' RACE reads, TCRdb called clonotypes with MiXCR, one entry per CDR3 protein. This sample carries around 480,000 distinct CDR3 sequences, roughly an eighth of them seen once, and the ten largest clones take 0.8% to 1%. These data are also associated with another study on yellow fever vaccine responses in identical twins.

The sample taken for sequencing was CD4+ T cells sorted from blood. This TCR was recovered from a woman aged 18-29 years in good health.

For the CDR3, the DNA is TGTGCCAGCGATAAGGGTAATACTCGTGGGAACATTCAGTACTTC. Its translation is CASDKGNTRGNIQYF. The gene calls are TRBV6-2 or TRBV6-3 and TRBJ2-4; D not resolved. The germline V gene has CDR1 MNHEY and CDR2 SVGEGT. V was clipped by 8 bases and J by 7 bases, with 21 bases between them. The CDR3 extends over 15 amino acids.